This is a list of T cell receptor beta chains from one sample in a study of T cells in Graves' hyperthyroidism and ophthalmopathy. One entry per CDR3 protein, called by TCRdb with MiXCR from the multiplex PCR reads. Found here are 700,000 to 950,000 distinct CDR3 sequences, about a third of them singletons; the top ten hold around 30%. Sequenced input: blood. The receptors were gathered from a woman between 35 and 50 years old with Graves' hyperthyroidism. Both conserved end residues are part of each CDR3.

TRBV2	TRBJ1-6	CASSDGSSYNSPLHF
TRBV2	TRBJ2-1	CASSEASTASNEQFF
TRBV9	TRBJ2-7	CASSPGHGREAYEQYF
TRBV7-9	TRBJ2-5	CASSLVAIRETQYF
TRBV12-3/TRBV12-4	TRBJ1-2	CASSLPGWGYTF
TRBV2	TRBJ1-5	CASRAGTYGPQHF
TRBV10-2	TRBJ1-5	CASSEVVGNQPQHF
TRBV14	TRBJ1-4	CASSAGQGAMKNCFF
TRBV4-3	TRBJ1-2	CASSQSGTDLLRYGYTF
TRBV7-2	TRBJ2-7	CASSPTVGPTLNEQYF
TRBV7-9	TRBJ1-1	CASIGEDTEAFF
TRBV7-2	TRBJ1-6	CASTTGGFSPLHF
TRBV19	TRBJ1-4	CASSIDPWRGRNEKLFF
TRBV19	TRBJ1-1	CASKRGEFEAFF
TRBV20-1	TRBJ2-3	CSARLVSTDTQYF
TRBV12-3/TRBV12-4	TRBJ1-2	CASGFNRDLLRGYGYTF
TRBV4-1	TRBJ1-6	CASSQGPNPNSPLHF
TRBV6-2/TRBV6-3	TRBJ1-1	CASRRDIAFF
TRBV12-3/TRBV12-4	TRBJ2-2	CASSFSALTGELFF
TRBV20-1	TRBJ2-5	CSARARVLKLETQYF
TRBV19	TRBJ1-5	CASTPIQANQPQHF
TRBV5-1	TRBJ2-1	CASSLDGGRSYNEQFF
TRBV30	TRBJ1-2	CAWTKTTGNGYTF
TRBV10-3	TRBJ1-6	CAILGANSPLHF
TRBV6-5	TRBJ2-5	CASSYSIGGTVDQYF
TRBV20-1	TRBJ2-7	CSAGLTAHYEQYF
TRBV20-1	TRBJ1-2	CSVLGGGYTF
TRBV9	TRBJ2-7	CASSQGSRAYEQYF